The clone carrying this T cell receptor beta chain appeared a few times. This record comes from a study of T-cell reconstitution after alpha-beta-depleted transplantation in children. During its preparation, the TCRbeta library received unique molecular identifiers. TCRdb reprocessed the PCR reads with MiXCR, giving one entry per CDR3 protein. The sample contains approximately 340,000 distinct CDR3 sequences, about 9.4% of which appear only once. From germline, CDR1 is SGHRS and CDR2 YFSETQ. The V gene lost 0 bases and the J gene lost 9 bases, with 13 bases spanning the gap. The CDR3 is 14 residues long.

Sequenced here: PBMCs from the stem cell graft donor, sampled from the stem cell graft. This chain uses TRBV5-1 with TRBJ2-4; D assignment may be TRBD1 or TRBD2 (6 bases each). The receptor was isolated from a human donor who donated a stem cell graft to a child with acute lymphoblastic leukemia. The CDR3 bases are TGCGCCAGCAGCTTGGAGACAGGAGGGTTCATTCAGTACTTC. It yields the protein CASSLETGGFIQYF.